This T cell receptor beta chain was recorded in a study of T cell responses to AZD1222 COVID-19 vaccine. General study findings and limits: It was only after the peak T cell response that any repertoires were sampled. Only six AZD1222 recipients tested seropositive at baseline. Clonal diversity may have been underestimated, and the donors were mostly white British, with more females than males. Spike-specific TCR breadth rose after two AZD1222 doses, and depth rose as well.

For this clone: Its antigen remains unknown.

This table comes from immunoSEQ multiplex PCR, and its TCRdb copy is limited to in-frame clones, with some not included. Seen here are 150,000 to 200,000 clones, approximately 93% observed once, and the top ten hold roughly 1.7%. CDR1 and CDR2 (germline): MNHEY, SVGAGI. The CDR3 is made up of 14 amino acids. The ends were cut back, 6 bases at V and 0 bases at J, with 12 bases in the middle. This clonotype was obtained from an adult who received the AZD1222 COVID-19 vaccine. The specimen comprised peripheral blood, sampled 28 days after the second AZD1222 dose. The chain links TRBV6-5 to TRBJ2-7, with D possibly matching TRBD1 (5 bases). The CDR3 loop is CASSWGSSSYEQYF. The CDR3 nucleotides read TGTGCCAGCAGCTGGGGCAGCAGCTCCTACGAGCAGTACTTC.